The TCR beta chain under discussion was sequenced for a study of T cells in Graves' hyperthyroidism and ophthalmopathy. Study findings and constraints: Before onset, ophthalmopathy was predicted by the model a median around 6.2 months earlier. Most thyroid clonotypes with frequency above 0.001 were detected in blood.

Regions amplified from RNA transcripts were the TCR beta CDR3 regions. The HTBI primer set drove a first-round RT-PCR of the TCR CDR3. TCRdb redid the calling of the multiplex PCR reads with MiXCR, one entry per CDR3 protein. The table includes a few hundred thousand distinct CDR3 sequences, around a sixth detected once. Lactation, pregnancy, other autoimmune disease or uncontrolled infection led to exclusion of patients. Based on clinical symptoms, serum thyroxine and TRAb, thyroid ultrasound and orbital computed tomography, diagnoses were reached. In its sample, this clonotype was seen many times. Its antigen is still unknown. The CDR3 consists of 15 residues. CDR1 is MNHEY, CDR2 SVGAGI, per germline. V was pared by 0 bases and J by 5 bases, with 13 bases between.

The V and J genes are TRBV6-5 and TRBJ1-1, with D perhaps matching TRBD1 (5 bases). Sequencing was carried out using blood. The TCR was taken from a woman aged 50 to 60 with Graves' hyperthyroidism. CDR3 bases: TGTGCCAGCAGTTACTCCGCAAGGGGAAATACTGAAGCTTTCTTT. Translated: CASSYSARGNTEAFF.